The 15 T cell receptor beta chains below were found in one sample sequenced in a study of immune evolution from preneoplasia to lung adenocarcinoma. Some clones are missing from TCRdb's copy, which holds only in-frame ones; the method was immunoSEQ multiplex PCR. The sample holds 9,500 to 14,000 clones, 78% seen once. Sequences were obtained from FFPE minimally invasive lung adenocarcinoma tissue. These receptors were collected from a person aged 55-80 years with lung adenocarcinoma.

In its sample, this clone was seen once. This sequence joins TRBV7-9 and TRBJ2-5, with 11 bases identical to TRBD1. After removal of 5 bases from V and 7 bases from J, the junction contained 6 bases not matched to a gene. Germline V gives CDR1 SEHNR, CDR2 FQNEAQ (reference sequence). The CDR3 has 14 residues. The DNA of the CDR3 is TGTGCCAGCAGCCCCTCGGGACAGGGGGGGACCCAGTACTTC. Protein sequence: CASSPSGQGGTQYF.

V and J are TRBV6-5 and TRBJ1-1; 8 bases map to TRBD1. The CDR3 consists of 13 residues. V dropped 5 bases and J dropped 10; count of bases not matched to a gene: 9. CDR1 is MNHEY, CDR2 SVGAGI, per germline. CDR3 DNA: TGTGCCAGCAGTGAAACACTACAGGGGGTAGCTTTCTTT. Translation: CASSETLQGVAFF.

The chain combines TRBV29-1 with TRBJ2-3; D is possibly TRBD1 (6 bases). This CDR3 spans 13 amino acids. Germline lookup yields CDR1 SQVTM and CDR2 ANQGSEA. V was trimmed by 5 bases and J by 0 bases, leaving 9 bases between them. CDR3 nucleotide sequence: TGCAGCGTTACTGGACAGAGCACAGATACGCAGTATTTT. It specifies CSVTGQSTDTQYF.

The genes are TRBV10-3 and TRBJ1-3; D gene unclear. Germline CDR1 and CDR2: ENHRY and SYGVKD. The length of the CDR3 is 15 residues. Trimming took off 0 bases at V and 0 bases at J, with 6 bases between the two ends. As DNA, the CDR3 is TGTGCCATCAGTGAGTCGATCAGCTCTGGAAACACCATATATTTT. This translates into CAISESISSGNTIYF.

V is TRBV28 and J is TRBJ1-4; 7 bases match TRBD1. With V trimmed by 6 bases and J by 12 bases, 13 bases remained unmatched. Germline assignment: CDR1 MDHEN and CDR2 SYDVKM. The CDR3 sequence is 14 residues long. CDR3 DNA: TGTGCCAGCAGGCCGGGGACAGCTATGAGGGAACTGTTTTTT. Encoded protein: CASRPGTAMRELFF.

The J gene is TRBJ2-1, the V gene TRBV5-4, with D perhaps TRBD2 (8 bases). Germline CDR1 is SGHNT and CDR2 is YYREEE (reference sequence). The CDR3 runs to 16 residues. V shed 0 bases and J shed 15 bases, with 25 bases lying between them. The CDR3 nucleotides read TGTGCCAGCAGCTTGGGGACAGGCTCTCAAGGCCGGGAGGGGTTCTTC. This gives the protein CASSLGTGSQGREGFF. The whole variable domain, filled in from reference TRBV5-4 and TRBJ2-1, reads ETGVTQSPTHLIKTRGQQVTLRCSSQSGHNTVSWYQQALGQGPQFIFQYYREEENGRGNFPPRFSGLQFPNYSSELNVNALELDDSALYLCASSLGTGSQGREGFFGPGTRLTVL.

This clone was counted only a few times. CDR3 protein: CASSSSGAMNEQFF. CDR3 nucleotide sequence: TGTGCCAGCAGCTCGTCCGGAGCGATGAATGAGCAGTTCTTC. The V and J genes are TRBV7-3 and TRBJ2-1; D call uncertain. This CDR3 region has 14 residues. The V and J ends lost 4 bases and 7 bases respectively, with 14 bases between them. Germline V gene data show CDR1 as SGHTA and CDR2 as FQGTGA.

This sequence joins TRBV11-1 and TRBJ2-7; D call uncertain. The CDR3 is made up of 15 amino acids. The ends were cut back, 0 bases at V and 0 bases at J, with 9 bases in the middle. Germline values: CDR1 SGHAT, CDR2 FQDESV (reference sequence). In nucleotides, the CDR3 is TGTGCCAGCAGCTTAGCGGGCCCGAGCTCCTACGAGCAGTACTTC. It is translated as CASSLAGPSSYEQYF.

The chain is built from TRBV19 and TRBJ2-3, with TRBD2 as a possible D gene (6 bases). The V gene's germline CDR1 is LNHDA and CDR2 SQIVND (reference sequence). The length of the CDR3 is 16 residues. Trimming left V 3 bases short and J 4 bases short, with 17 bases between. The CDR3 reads CASSIAEGSYADTQYF. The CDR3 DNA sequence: TGTGCCAGTAGTATTGCGGAGGGGAGCTATGCAGATACGCAGTATTTT.

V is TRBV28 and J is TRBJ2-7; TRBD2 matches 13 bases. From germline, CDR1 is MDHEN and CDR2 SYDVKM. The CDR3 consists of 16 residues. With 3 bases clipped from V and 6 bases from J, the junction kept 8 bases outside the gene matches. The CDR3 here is CASSLAGLAGPGEQYF. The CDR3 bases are TGTGCCAGCAGTTTGGCGGGACTAGCGGGGCCGGGCGAGCAGTACTTC.

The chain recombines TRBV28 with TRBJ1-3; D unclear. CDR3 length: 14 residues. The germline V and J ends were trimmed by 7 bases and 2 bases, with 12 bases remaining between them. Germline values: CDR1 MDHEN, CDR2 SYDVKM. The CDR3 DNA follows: TGTGCCAGCACCGAGCCCCGGACTGGAAACACCATATATTTT. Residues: CASTEPRTGNTIYF.

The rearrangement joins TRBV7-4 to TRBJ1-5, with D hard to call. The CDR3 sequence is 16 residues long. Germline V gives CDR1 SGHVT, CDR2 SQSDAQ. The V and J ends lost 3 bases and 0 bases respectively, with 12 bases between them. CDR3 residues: CASSFWGLNSNQPQHF. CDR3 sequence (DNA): TGTGCCAGCAGCTTTTGGGGTCTTAATAGCAATCAGCCCCAGCATTTT. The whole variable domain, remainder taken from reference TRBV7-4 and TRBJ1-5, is GAGVSQSPRYKVAKRGRDVALRCDSISGHVTLYWYRQTLGQGSEVLTYSQSDAQRDKSGRPSGRFSAERPERSVSTLKIQRTEQGDSAVYLCASSFWGLNSNQPQHFGDGTRLSIL.

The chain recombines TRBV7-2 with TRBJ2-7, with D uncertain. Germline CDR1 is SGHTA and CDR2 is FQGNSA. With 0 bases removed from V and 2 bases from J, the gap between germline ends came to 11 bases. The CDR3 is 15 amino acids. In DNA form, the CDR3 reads TGTGCCAGCAGCTTAGCCGCTACGGGCCCCTACGAGCAGTACTTC. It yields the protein CASSLAATGPYEQYF.

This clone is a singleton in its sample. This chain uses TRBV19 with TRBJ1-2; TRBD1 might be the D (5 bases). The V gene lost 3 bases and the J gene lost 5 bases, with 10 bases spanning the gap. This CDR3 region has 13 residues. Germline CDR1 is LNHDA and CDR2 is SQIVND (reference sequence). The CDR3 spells CASSMTESYGYTF. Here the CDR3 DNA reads TGTGCCAGTAGTATGACAGAATCATATGGCTACACCTTC.

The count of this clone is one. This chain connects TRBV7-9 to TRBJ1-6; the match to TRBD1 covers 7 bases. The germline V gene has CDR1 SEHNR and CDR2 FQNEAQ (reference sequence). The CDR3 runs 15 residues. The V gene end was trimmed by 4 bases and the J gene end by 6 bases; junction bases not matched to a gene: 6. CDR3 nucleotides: TGTGCCAGCAGCTCTTACCGACAGGGTAATTCACCCCTCCACTTT. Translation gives CASSSYRQGNSPLHF.